The sequence of this T cell receptor (beta chain) was determined in a study of blood T cell repertoires in COVID-19. Authors' analysis steps: Reference gene primer amplification yielded estimated nucleated cell counts. Assay: immunoSEQ multiplex PCR; the TCRdb copy retains only in-frame clones and omits some. That table furnishes V, J and clone size, whereas the DNA furnished D and trimming. The sample shows roughly 200,000 clones, about 76% of them seen only once. After removal of 0 bases from V and 5 bases from J, the junction contained 8 bases not matched to a gene. The CDR3 consists of 17 residues. The V gene's germline CDR1 is LNHDA and CDR2 SQIVND (reference sequence). This clone came up once.

The origin of this receptor is a woman aged 40-49 years with COVID-19, enrolled during active disease. Material: peripheral blood. The chain recombines TRBV19 with TRBJ2-7, with TRBD2 identical over 12 bases. Here the CDR3 DNA reads TGTGCCAGTAGTATAGATCTCGGGCTAGCGGGAGGGGACGAGCAGTACTTC. Protein product: CASSIDLGLAGGDEQYF.